The clone carrying this T cell receptor beta chain was counted many times. Its matching antigen is unknown. This sample is part of a study of T cells in Graves' hyperthyroidism and ophthalmopathy. TCR beta CDR3 regions were amplified from RNA. HTBI primers were used for first-round RT-PCR of the TCR CDR3. TCRdb re-analysed the multiplex PCR reads in MiXCR, keeping a single row per CDR3 protein. There are about 280,000 distinct CDR3 sequences in the sample; 25% occur only once, and over 25% lies in the top ten. The CDR3 totals 17 residues. Germline CDR1 SGHRS, CDR2 YFSETQ. The germline V and J ends were trimmed by 0 bases and 6 bases, with 16 bases remaining between them. Ahead of any ophthalmopathy symptoms, the blood sample was obtained at the first diagnosis of hyperthyroidism. Whole-study findings and limits: Through a model of 13 V-J features, ophthalmopathy was separated from stable hyperthyroidism.

The genes are TRBV5-1 and TRBJ1-6, with D uncertain. The receptor's source is a man in his forties with Graves' hyperthyroidism that later progressed to Graves' ophthalmopathy. What was sequenced was blood. The CDR3 DNA is TGCGCCAGCAGCTTGGATATCCGGTCAGGCCTTAATTCACCCCTCCACTTT. This sequence encodes CASSLDIRSGLNSPLHF.